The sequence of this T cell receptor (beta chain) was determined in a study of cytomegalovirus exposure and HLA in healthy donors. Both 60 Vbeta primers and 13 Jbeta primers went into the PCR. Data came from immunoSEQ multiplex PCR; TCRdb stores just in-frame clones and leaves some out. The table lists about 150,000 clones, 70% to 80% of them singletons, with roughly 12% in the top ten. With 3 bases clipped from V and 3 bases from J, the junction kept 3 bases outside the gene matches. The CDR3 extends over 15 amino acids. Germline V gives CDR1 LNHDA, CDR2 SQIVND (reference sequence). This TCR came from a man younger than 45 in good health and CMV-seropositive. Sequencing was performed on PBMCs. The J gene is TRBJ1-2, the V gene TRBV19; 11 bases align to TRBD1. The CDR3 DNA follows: TGTGCCAGTAGTATCAGGGGACAGGGGGACTATGGCTACACCTTC. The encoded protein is CASSIRGQGDYGYTF. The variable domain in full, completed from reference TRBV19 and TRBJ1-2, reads DGGITQSPKYLFRKEGQNVTLSCEQNLNHDAMYWYRQDPGQGLRLIYYSQIVNDFQKGDIAEGYSVSREKKESFPLTVTSAQKNPTAFYLCASSIRGQGDYGYTFGSGTRLTVV.